Listed here is a single TCR beta chain. These data belong to a study of blood T cell repertoires in COVID-19. Across the whole study: Specimens from acute and convalescent COVID-19 originated in the United States, Italy and Spain. The analysed material was cDNA or gDNA that came from T cells, B-cell-depleted T cells, or PBMCs.

Study processing details: Quantification of nucleated cells was approximated via reference gene primer amplification. TCRdb's copy holds only in-frame clones and misses some; the assay was immunoSEQ multiplex PCR. V, J and clone size reflect that table, while D and trimming were determined from the DNA. The sample contains 150,000 to 200,000 clones, approximately 80% of which appear only once. CDR3 length equals 13 residues. V gave up 5 bases and J gave up 7 bases; unmatched junction bases: 7. The germline V gene has CDR1 MNHEY and CDR2 SVGAGI. The chain carries TRBV6-5 and TRBJ1-2; 7 bases align to TRBD1. The sequence came from a woman over 75 with acute or convalescent COVID-19. The sequencing input was peripheral blood. The CDR3 nucleotides are TGTGCCAGCAGTACCGCACAGGGGAGTGGCTACACCTTC. Protein sequence: CASSTAQGSGYTF.